This TCR beta chain was observed in a study of cytomegalovirus exposure and HLA in healthy donors. About the research overall: Early released data had about 80 million unique TCRs, all coming from HLA-typed donors.

Study conclusions and caveats: It was reportedly the case that the classifier diagnosed cytomegalovirus status with high specificity and sensitivity.

The ends were cut back, 3 bases at V and 4 bases at J, with 14 bases in the middle. The germline gives CDR1 SGDLS, CDR2 YYNGEE. The CDR3 is 14 residues long. The PCR contained 60 Vbeta and 13 Jbeta primers. Data came from immunoSEQ multiplex PCR; TCRdb stores just in-frame clones and leaves some out. The sample holds about 74,000 clones. For this clone: The antigen remains unidentified.

This clonotype originated in a female donor in good health and CMV-seropositive. The rearrangement joins TRBV9 to TRBJ2-7, with D perhaps matching TRBD2 (6 bases). Sequenced: PBMCs. The CDR3 nucleotides read TGTGCCAGCAGCGAGGGACTCTCAACATACGAGCAGTACTTC. It specifies CASSEGLSTYEQYF.